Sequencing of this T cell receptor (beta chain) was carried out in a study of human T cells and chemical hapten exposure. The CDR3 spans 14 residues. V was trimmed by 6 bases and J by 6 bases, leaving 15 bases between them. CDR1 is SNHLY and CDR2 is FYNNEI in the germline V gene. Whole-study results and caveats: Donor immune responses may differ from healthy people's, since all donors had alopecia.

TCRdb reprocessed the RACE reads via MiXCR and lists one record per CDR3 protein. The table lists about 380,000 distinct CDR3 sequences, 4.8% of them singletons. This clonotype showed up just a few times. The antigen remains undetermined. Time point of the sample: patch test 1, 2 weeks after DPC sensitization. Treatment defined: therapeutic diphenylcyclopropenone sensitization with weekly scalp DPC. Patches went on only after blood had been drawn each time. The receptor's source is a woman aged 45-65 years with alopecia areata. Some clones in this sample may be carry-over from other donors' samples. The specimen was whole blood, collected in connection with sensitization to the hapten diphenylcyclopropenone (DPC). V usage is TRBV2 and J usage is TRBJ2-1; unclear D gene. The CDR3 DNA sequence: TGTGCCAGCAGACACACCCGCGGATTCAATGAGCAGTTCTTC. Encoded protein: CASRHTRGFNEQFF.